Below, 14 T cell receptor beta chains from the same sample are listed, as sequenced in a study of T cell repertoires in cytomegalovirus infection. Each CDR3 protein is one row after TCRdb ran MiXCR on the reads. Altogether 680,000 or so distinct CDR3 sequences are present, 35% to 45% being singletons, with the ten largest covering about 2.8%. What was sequenced was PBMCs. The source of these receptors is a human donor in good health (CMV status not recorded). Some clones in this sample may be carry-over from other donors' samples.

This rearrangement joins TRBV6-5 to TRBJ2-5, with 9 bases aligning to TRBD2. V lost 0 bases to trimming and J lost 5 bases; unmatched junction nucleotides: 7. Germline CDR1 MNHEY, CDR2 SVGAGI. The CDR3 extends over 16 amino acids. CDR3 residues: CASSYSGGGGLETQYF. DNA for the CDR3: TGTGCCAGCAGTTACTCGGGCGGGGGGGGGCTGGAGACCCAGTACTTC.

V usage is TRBV14 and J usage is TRBJ2-7; D not resolved. Trimming removed 1 base from V and 0 bases from J, with 7 bases in between. Germline-derived CDR1 and CDR2 are SGHDN and FVKESK. The CDR3 totals 14 residues. The DNA of the CDR3 is TGTGCCAGCAGCCAAGCTCCTTTCTCCTACGAGCAGTACTTC. Protein sequence: CASSQAPFSYEQYF. Supplemented by reference TRBV14 and TRBJ2-7, the full variable domain reads EAGVTQFPSHSVIEKGQTVTLRCDPISGHDNLYWYRRVMGKEIKFLLHFVKESKQDESGMPNNRFLAERTGGTYSTLKVQPAELEDSGVYFCASSQAPFSYEQYFGPGTRLTVT.

This clonotype was seen a few times. V gene TRBV20-1 combines with J gene TRBJ1-5; maybe TRBD1 (5 bases). Germline V gives CDR1 DFQATT, CDR2 SNEGSKA (reference sequence). The CDR3 totals 14 residues. V lost 7 bases and J 4 bases, leaving 17 bases between the germline ends. CDR3 sequence reads: CSVSGGMSNQPQHF. The CDR3 DNA sequence: TGCAGTGTTTCGGGGGGAATGAGTAATCAGCCCCAGCATTTT.

This clonotype has only a few counts. The V call is TRBV29-1, the J call TRBJ2-7, with TRBD2 identical over 14 bases. CDR1 is SQVTM, CDR2 ANQGSEA, per germline. The CDR3 is 16 amino acids. V gave up 7 bases and J gave up 1 base; unmatched junction bases: 9. The CDR3 sequence: CSARLAGGGGSYEQYF. The CDR3 bases are TGCAGCGCAAGACTAGCGGGAGGGGGAGGATCCTACGAGCAGTACTTC.

The rearrangement joins TRBV12-3 or TRBV12-4 to TRBJ1-5, with a possible D match to TRBD1 (5 bases). The ends were cut back, 6 bases at V and 3 bases at J, with 9 bases in the middle. The CDR3 runs 13 residues. The CDR3, as DNA: TGTGCCAGCAGGGAGGGGCACAATCAGCCCCAGCATTTT. The encoded protein is CASREGHNQPQHF.

This clonotype showed up just once. V gene TRBV4-1 combines with J gene TRBJ1-1; D is possibly TRBD1 (5 bases). Germline-derived CDR1 and CDR2 are MGHRA and YSYEKL. The CDR3 contains 15 residues. Trimming left V 3 bases short and J 2 bases short, with 13 bases between. CDR3 sequence: CASSQGAGLNTEAFF. The CDR3 nucleotides read TGCGCCAGCAGCCAGGGAGCGGGGCTAAACACTGAAGCTTTCTTT.

The chain has TRBV28 and TRBJ2-2; 7 bases are a match to TRBD1. The CDR3 sequence is 15 residues long. Germline loops: CDR1 MDHEN, CDR2 SYDVKM. V was clipped by 6 bases and J by 6 bases; unmatched bases: 10. This CDR3 is CASRWTGIKSGELFF. CDR3 in DNA: TGTGCCAGCAGATGGACAGGCATCAAATCCGGGGAGCTGTTTTTT.

The chain combines TRBV7-9 with TRBJ2-7; TRBD1 matches at 9 bases. Looked up from germline, CDR1 is SEHNR and CDR2 is FQNEAQ (reference sequence). The CDR3 contains 15 residues. With V trimmed by 4 bases and J by 2 bases, 6 bases remained unmatched. The CDR3 bases are TGTGCCAGCAGCTCCGGGACAGGGATGACCTACGAGCAGTACTTC. Residues: CASSSGTGMTYEQYF.

The CDR3 DNA follows: TGTGCCAGCAGAGAGGACCGTCCCCCCTACGAGCAGTACTTC. It is translated as CASREDRPPYEQYF. The chain links TRBV19 to TRBJ2-7, with D hard to call. The CDR3 is 14 amino acids. V was pared by 9 bases and J by 2 bases, with 17 bases between. Germline V gives CDR1 LNHDA, CDR2 SQIVND (reference sequence).

The sample holds many counts of this clonotype. The chain links TRBV7-2 to TRBJ1-5; possibly TRBD1 for D (5 bases). The CDR3 runs to 15 residues. V lost 1 base, J lost 1 base, and 8 bases lay in between. Germline CDR1 is SGHTA and CDR2 is FQGNSA. Here the CDR3 reads CASSLVRDSNQPQHF. In DNA, the CDR3 is TGTGCCAGCAGCTTAGTAAGGGACAGCAATCAGCCCCAGCATTTT.

This clonotype has at least ten counts. V and J are TRBV7-8 and TRBJ2-7; 14 nucleotides align to TRBD2. CDR3 length: 16 residues. Unmatched junction bases numbered 10, after V lost 5 bases and J lost 7 bases. The germline V gene has CDR1 SGHVS and CDR2 FQNEAQ. This chain's CDR3 is CASSVGTSGSSGEQYF. DNA for the CDR3: TGTGCCAGCAGCGTAGGGACTAGCGGGAGTTCCGGGGAGCAGTACTTC.

The chain carries TRBV29-1 and TRBJ1-1; D is unresolved. The germline CDR1 and CDR2 sequences are SQVTM and ANQGSEA. Trimming stripped 6 bases from V and 1 base from J, with 12 bases between. The CDR3 has 13 residues. CDR3 nucleotide sequence: TGCAGCGTGGAGCACGATCGGAACACTGAAGCTTTCTTT. Its protein product is CSVEHDRNTEAFF.

This chain links TRBV20-1 with TRBJ1-1, with D hard to call. The CDR3 spans 12 residues. With 4 bases removed from V and 0 bases from J, the gap between germline ends came to 6 bases. The V gene's germline CDR1 is DFQATT and CDR2 SNEGSKA (reference sequence). CDR3 in amino acids: CSATPLNTEAFF. The CDR3 nucleotides read TGCAGTGCTACGCCCCTGAACACTGAAGCTTTCTTT.

This clonotype has ten or more counts. The chain is built from TRBV5-1 and TRBJ2-2; D unresolved. V was cut by 4 bases and J by 2 bases, with 9 bases left in between. CDR1 and CDR2 (germline): SGHRS, YFSETQ. The CDR3 extends over 14 amino acids. The CDR3 sequence is CASSTNRNTGELFF. The CDR3 DNA sequence: TGCGCCAGCAGCACAAACAGAAACACCGGGGAGCTGTTTTTT.